The 8 T cell receptor beta chains below all came from one sample that was sequenced in a study of OX40 agonist ivuxolimab in advanced cancers. Some clones are missing from TCRdb's copy, which holds only in-frame ones; the method was immunoSEQ multiplex PCR. The sample lists around 26,000 clones, 65% to 80% seen once, with approximately 15% in the top ten. This material consisted of CD4+ or CD8+ T cells sorted from blood, taken in a trial of the OX40 agonist ivuxolimab. Every receptor here comes from an adult with an advanced solid tumor such as melanoma, head and neck, liver or kidney cancer.

The rearrangement links TRBV11-3 to TRBJ2-2, with D possibly being TRBD1 (5 bases). CDR3 length: 15 residues. Trimming cost V 6 bases and J 3 bases, with 14 bases left between them. Germline CDR1 and CDR2: SGHNT and YENEEA. The CDR3: CASSLDTADTGELFF. The DNA of the CDR3 is TGTGCCAGCAGTTTGGACACAGCAGACACCGGGGAGCTGTTTTTT.

The chain combines TRBV7-2 with TRBJ1-2, with unresolved D. Germline CDR1 and CDR2: SGHTA and FQGNSA. The V end lost 4 bases, the J end lost 4 bases, and 7 bases lay between the germline ends. The CDR3 sequence is 12 residues long. This CDR3 reads CASSSRGYGYTF. Here the CDR3 DNA reads TGTGCCAGCAGCTCCCGTGGCTATGGCTACACCTTC.

The rearrangement uses TRBV5-1 and TRBJ2-4; 8 positions match TRBD1. The CDR3 spans 15 residues. From germline, CDR1 is SGHRS and CDR2 YFSETQ. Losses at the gene ends were 7 bases for V and 11 bases for J; bases not matched to a gene: 17. CDR3 coding DNA: TGCGCCAGCGGGGTTGCTCCGGGACAGGACATTTTTCAGTACTTC. Encoded protein: CASGVAPGQDIFQYF.

By proportion, this clone is medium-sized. The chain joins TRBV14 to TRBJ1-6; no reliable D call. The CDR3 consists of 14 residues. Trimming pared 1 base from V and 4 bases from J, leaving 5 bases between. Germline V gene data show CDR1 as SGHDN and CDR2 as FVKESK. CDR3 residues: CASSQGWYNSPLHF. Written as DNA, the CDR3 is TGTGCCAGCAGCCAAGGATGGTATAATTCACCCCTCCACTTT.

Concerning this clone itself: Sequence at one end of the junction differs from germline and may be a read error. Other DNA sequences in this specimen translate into the identical CDR3. This chain links TRBV27 with TRBJ1-1; D remains unclear. The CDR3 has 12 amino acids. Germline CDR1 MNHEY, CDR2 SMNVEV (reference sequence). The CDR3 DNA is TGTGCCAGCATGAGGGAGAACACTGAAGCTTTCTTC. It codes for CASMRENTEAFF.

This clone has a handful of counts. CDR3 DNA: TGTGCCAGCAGCTCTCCGGGACAGGGGTTACATGGCTACACCTTC. This codes for CASSSPGQGLHGYTF. The chain joins TRBV5-4 to TRBJ1-2; 10 nucleotides match TRBD1. CDR1 is SGHNT and CDR2 is YYREEE in the germline V gene (reference sequence). CDR3 length: 15 residues. Trimming cost V 3 bases and J 6 bases; bases outside gene matches: 8. Looking up the rest from reference TRBV5-4 and TRBJ1-2 gives the full variable domain: ETGVTQSPTHLIKTRGQQVTLRCSSQSGHNTVSWYQQALGQGPQFIFQYYREEENGRGNFPPRFSGLQFPNYSSELNVNALELDDSALYLCASSSPGQGLHGYTFGSGTRLTVV.

The rearrangement joins TRBV30 to TRBJ2-5; 14 bases are shared with TRBD2. The CDR3 runs to 15 residues. CDR1 GTSNPN and CDR2 SVGIG come from the germline V gene (reference sequence). The trim removed 7 bases at V and 4 bases at J, leaving 8 bases unmatched. CDR3: CASGLAGGRRETQYF. In DNA, the CDR3 is TGTGCCTCCGGACTAGCGGGGGGTCGCAGAGAGACCCAGTACTTC.

The J gene is TRBJ2-1, the V gene TRBV7-8; no reliable D call. The CDR3 sequence is 20 residues long. Trimming removed 2 bases from V and 1 base from J, with 24 bases in between. Germline V gene lookup returns CDR1 SGHVS and CDR2 FQNEAQ. The CDR3 DNA sequence: TGTGCCAGCAGCTTAAAGGCCCACCCCCCCTCTGATTGGTCCTACAATGAGCAGTTCTTC. Amino acids: CASSLKAHPPSDWSYNEQFF.